The sequence of this T cell receptor beta chain was determined in a study of shared clonotypes between healthy human individuals. General study points: Only a few donors were included, so the genetic and exposure-history diversity represented was limited.

This table comes from immunoSEQ multiplex PCR, and its TCRdb copy is limited to in-frame clones, with some not included. The sample yields more than 850,000 clones, approximately 80% seen once. A remark on this clone: Its target is unknown.

The study drew all its donors from Caucasian adults living in Nashville, Tennessee. A split of CD4+ cells into CD45RA+ naive and CD45RA-negative memory subsets was performed. Germline loops: CDR1 MNHEY, CDR2 SVGAGI. After removal of 6 bases from V and 4 bases from J, the junction contained 11 bases not matched to a gene. The CDR3 has 15 amino acids. Sequenced sample: memory CD4+ T cells from PBMCs. Subset denoted: CD45RA-negative fraction. The receptor was isolated from a man aged 18 to 30 in good health. Some clones in this sample may be carry-over from other donors' samples. The rearrangement joins TRBV6-5 to TRBJ1-2; 7 bases align to TRBD1. CDR3 sequence: CASSDYRGDSYGYTF. CDR3 coding DNA: TGTGCCAGCAGCGACTACAGGGGAGACTCCTATGGCTACACCTTC.